This TCR beta chain was profiled in a study of early T cells in non-severe SARS-CoV-2 infection. From the 5' RACE reads, TCRdb called clonotypes with MiXCR, one entry per CDR3 protein. The sample lists 75,000 to 90,000 distinct CDR3 sequences, more than 13% occurring once. The CDR3 is 15 amino acids. The V and J ends lost 1 base and 8 bases, in that order; junction bases with no gene match: 9. Germline-derived CDR1 and CDR2 are GTSNPN and SVGIG (reference sequence). The chain employs TRBV30 and TRBJ2-1; 9 bases agree with TRBD2. The sequence came from an adult who was a healthcare worker with PCR-confirmed SARS-CoV-2 infection or an uninfected control (not recorded which). What was sequenced was whole blood. The CDR3 loop reads CAWSGGTSFRYEQFF. CDR3 coding DNA: TGTGCCTGGAGTGGTGGGACTAGCTTTAGATATGAGCAGTTCTTC.